Given below is one T cell receptor (beta chain) in context. No cognate antigen has been identified for it. Per-base qualities were not stored, and no clone one base away is much larger. Via the germline V gene, CDR1 is SGDLS and CDR2 YYNGEE. V has 2 bases trimmed and J has 11 bases trimmed; junction bases matching no gene number 7. The CDR3 runs 14 amino acids, cysteine and phenylalanine included. Here the CDR3 DNA is all that survives: 42 bases in frame from base 1. The source of the sample is a study of blood T cell repertoires in COVID-19 (dated by TCRdb to about 2020). Describing the broader study: The collaborator samples originated in the United States, Italy and Spain and spanned the acute and convalescent phases of COVID-19. The prospective study material was composed of cDNA or gDNA derived from T cells, B-cell-depleted T cells, or PBMCs. Subjects who had been exposed to COVID-19, were actively infected with it, or had recovered from it provided the deeply sampled blood TCRbeta repertoires that made up the dataset. A freely available public database, intended as a resource for researchers studying the immune response to SARS-CoV-2, is where the repertoires were released. Samples were obtained from the ongoing ImmuneRACE study (first 160 participants) and from 950 to 1,500 subjects provided by 6 global collaborators. A de-identified subject ID, COVID-19 status, age in years and sex were almost always included in the sample metadata. Where available, HLA class I and class II types were obtained from metadata supplied by the sample provider rather than from assay-based typing.

The immunoSEQ Assay, a bias-controlled multiplex PCR, was used to amplify TCRbeta CDR3 regions from genomic DNA. As for the authors' bioinformatics: Nucleated cell counts per sample were estimated from amplification of reference gene primers within the assay. Sequence reads were collapsed and filtered to measure the absolute abundance of every unique TCRbeta CDR3 rearrangement. For each sample, productive Simpson clonality was calculated as the square root of Simpson's diversity index across productive rearrangements. TCRdb took this table from immuneACCESS and kept in-frame rearrangements with V and J called. Such tables lack part of the clones; where checked against another copy, unresolved V genes explain under half of the gap, and the rest is unexplained. V and J calls and clone size are those listed in that table; D and trimming were worked out from the DNA. The sample table shows approximately 120,000 clones, and 85% to 90% are seen once. The ten largest clones capture 3.2% of the sample.

What the study reported, not specific to this receptor: The quantity of clinical and demographic metadata differed by source and by participant and was supplied without curation.

One collaborating source in Seattle enrolled patients while the patients were actively infected and followed the patients over time throughout the course of disease. Whole blood was collected in K2EDTA tubes by collaborating institutions according to the institutions' own protocols. For TCRbeta analysis, collaborators shipped samples in one of three forms: frozen whole blood, isolated PBMCs, or DNA extracted from either of those sample types. The source is a woman older than 75 with COVID-19, enrolled during active disease. The chain links TRBV9 with TRBJ1-4; 9 middle bases align to TRBD1. Sequenced material: peripheral blood. The CDR3 has the sequence CASSVGTGQEKLFF. Read as DNA, the sequence is TGTGCCAGCAGCGTTGGGACAGGGCAAGAGAAACTGTTTTTT.